The present entry profiles one T cell receptor (beta chain) with its context. The data originate from a study of T cells in Graves' hyperthyroidism and ophthalmopathy. RNA transcripts yielded amplified TCR beta CDR3 regions. With the HTBI primer set, the TCR CDR3 went through a first round of RT-PCR. TCRdb used MiXCR to reprocess the multiplex PCR reads, holding one entry per CDR3 protein. The sample consists of 450,000 to 600,000 distinct CDR3 sequences, around 15% of them appearing once. Sequencing was performed on blood. The sequence was collected from a woman between 35 and 50 years old with Graves' hyperthyroidism.

Here the CDR3 reads CASSYPRTGAYEQYF. The CDR3 DNA is TGTGCCAGCAGTTACCCCAGGACAGGAGCCTACGAGCAGTACTTC. The chain combines TRBV28 with TRBJ2-7; 7 bases are a match to TRBD1. The J segment lost 2 bases and the V segment lost 4 bases, leaving 8 bases of the junction unmatched. The CDR3 spans 15 residues. CDR1 and CDR2 (germline): MDHEN, SYDVKM.